This TCR beta chain was obtained from a study of control samples from healthy donors and cancer patients. Measured with immunoSEQ multiplex PCR; TCRdb has only the in-frame clones, and not every one. The sample carries 400,000 to 450,000 clones, 80% to 95% recorded once. The sequence was obtained from a middle-aged man with head and neck cancer. Sequenced material: PBMCs.

CDR3 DNA sequence: TGTGCCAGCAGCACCCCTAATAGCGAAAAACTGTTTTTT. Translated: CASSTPNSEKLFF. J is TRBJ1-4 and V is TRBV5-5; D is unresolved. Germline lookup yields CDR1 SGHKS and CDR2 YYEKEE (reference sequence). The CDR3 spans 13 residues. Trimming took off 4 bases at V and 8 bases at J, with 12 bases between the two ends. The variable domain in full, with the rest retrieved from reference TRBV5-5 and TRBJ1-4, is DAGVTQSPTHLIKTRGQQVTLRCSPISGHKSVSWYQQVLGQGPQFIFQYYEKEERGRGNFPDRFSARQFPNYSSELNVNALLLGDSALYLCASSTPNSEKLFFGSGTQLSVL.